This record covers a single T cell receptor (beta chain). Its specificity is unknown. This entry comes from a study of T cell repertoires in cytomegalovirus infection. Study in general: Matching HLA type and CMV infection were both indicated by public TCR beta signatures.

TCRdb independently ran MiXCR on the reads; one entry per CDR3 protein. The repertoire consists of approximately 500,000 distinct CDR3 sequences, with approximately 17% occurring once and the leading ten covering 20% to 30%. Broader study findings: There were HLA-C-restricted CMV-specific TCR beta clonotypes dominating the ex vivo response.

The source material was CD8+ T cells from PBMCs. The sequence was collected from a human donor in good health (CMV status not recorded). Some clones in this sample may be carry-over from other donors' samples.

CDR3 DNA sequence: TGTGCCAGCAGCCCCGAGATAAATGTTTCACCCCTCCACTTT. It codes for CASSPEINVSPLHF. V is TRBV28 and J is TRBJ1-6, with D hard to call. Trimming stripped 6 bases from V and 9 bases from J, with 15 bases between. Germline lookup yields CDR1 MDHEN and CDR2 SYDVKM. CDR3 length: 14 residues. The full variable domain, rest sourced from reference TRBV28 and TRBJ1-6, is DVKVTQSSRYLVKRTGEKVFLECVQDMDHENMFWYRQDPGLGLRLIYFSYDVKMKEKGDIPEGYSVSREKKERFSLILESASTNQTSMYLCASSPEINVSPLHFGNGTRLTVT.